This T cell receptor (beta chain) was sequenced during a study of regulatory T cells. Study-level results: In CD3G-deficient patients, conventional CD4+ T cells were enriched for hydrophobic CDR3 residues at positions 6 and 7. Regulatory T cells showed the strongest V-J pair restriction and V/J gene skewing among patient repertoires.

Germline V CDR1 and CDR2: SGHTA, FQGNSA. This CDR3 region has 16 residues. V lost 3 bases, J lost 1 base, and 10 bases lay in between. Autoimmunity was present in every CD3G-deficient patient, worse in two. CD4+ T cells were divided by sorting: CD25-high CD127-low Tregs, CD25-low CD127-high conventional cells. Primers: 52 TRBV forward and 13 TRBJ reverse. Profiling relied on immunoSEQ multiplex PCR, and the TCRdb table lists in-frame clones only, not all of them. The repertoire holds about 35,000 clones, approximately 91% seen once, with about 2.5% in the top ten. In the case of this clone: Its antigen is as yet unknown.

The sample consisted of conventional CD4+ T cells sorted from blood. This sequence joins TRBV7-2 and TRBJ2-6; a possible D gene is TRBD1 (5 bases). The receptor was derived from a person aged 18-29 years with CD3G deficiency. In nucleotides, the CDR3 is TGTGCCAGCAGCTTCCGGACACGATCTGGGGCCAACGTCCTGACTTTC. It encodes CASSFRTRSGANVLTF.